This T cell receptor (beta chain) was sequenced during a study of blood T cell repertoires in COVID-19. Study overall: From the United States, Italy and Spain came samples of acute and convalescent COVID-19. Sources were T cells, B-cell-depleted T cells, or PBMCs; the material itself was cDNA or gDNA.

The CDR3 has 15 residues. Trimming took 6 bases from V and 6 from J; bases not matched to a gene: 13. CDR1 MNHEY and CDR2 SVGAGI come from the germline V gene. In the study's own analysis: Amplification from reference gene primers served as the basis for estimated nucleated cell counts. Sequenced by immunoSEQ multiplex PCR; TCRdb stores in-frame clones only, minus some. That table gives V, J and clone size, and the DNA gave D and trimming. The sample lists fewer than 250,000 clones, roughly four fifths seen once, with about 4% in the top ten. The TCR was taken from a man over 45 with acute or convalescent COVID-19. Sequenced: peripheral blood. This chain connects TRBV6-5 to TRBJ2-7, with 8 bases aligning to TRBD2. The chain's CDR3 is CASRQRGTRWGEQYF. The CDR3 bases are TGTGCCAGCAGACAGCGGGGGACCCGTTGGGGCGAGCAGTACTTC.